The clone carrying this T cell receptor beta chain has just a few counts. The entry originates in a study of blood T cell repertoires in COVID-19. Across the study: Specimens from acute and convalescent COVID-19 originated in the United States, Italy and Spain. PBMCs, B-cell-depleted T cells, or T cells were the source of the cDNA or gDNA that made up the material.

Authors' processing steps: Scientists estimated how many nucleated cells there were by amplifying reference gene primers. The method was immunoSEQ multiplex PCR; TCRdb's version includes in-frame clones alone and lacks a portion of them. V, J and clone size reflect that table, while D and trimming were determined from the DNA. The sample consists of about 290,000 clones, roughly 88% of them appearing once. The CDR3 covers 14 residues. Trimming removed 1 base from V and 9 bases from J, with 10 bases in between. The germline gives CDR1 SEHNR, CDR2 FQNEAQ (reference sequence). V gene TRBV7-9 combines with J gene TRBJ1-6, with D unresolved. Sequenced input: peripheral blood. The source is a woman under 40 with active or convalescent COVID-19. CDR3 region: CASSLEHGSSPLHF. The CDR3 DNA is TGTGCCAGCAGCTTAGAACATGGGAGTTCACCCCTCCACTTT.